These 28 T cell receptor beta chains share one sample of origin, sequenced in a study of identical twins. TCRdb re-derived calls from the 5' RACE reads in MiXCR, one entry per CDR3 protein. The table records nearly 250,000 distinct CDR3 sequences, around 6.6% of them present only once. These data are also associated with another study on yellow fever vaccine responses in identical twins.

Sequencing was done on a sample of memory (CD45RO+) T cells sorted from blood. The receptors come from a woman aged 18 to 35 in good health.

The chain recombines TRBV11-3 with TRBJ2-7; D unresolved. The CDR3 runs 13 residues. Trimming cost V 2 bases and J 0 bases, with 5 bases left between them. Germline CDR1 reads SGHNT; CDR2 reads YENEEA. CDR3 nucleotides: TGTGCCAGCAGCTTAAAACCCTCCTACGAGCAGTACTTC. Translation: CASSLKPSYEQYF.

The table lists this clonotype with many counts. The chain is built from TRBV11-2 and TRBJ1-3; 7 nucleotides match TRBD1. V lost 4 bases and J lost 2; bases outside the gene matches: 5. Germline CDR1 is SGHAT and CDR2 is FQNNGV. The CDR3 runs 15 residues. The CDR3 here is CASSSDRVPGNTIYF. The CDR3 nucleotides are TGTGCCAGCAGCTCAGACAGGGTGCCTGGAAACACCATATATTTT. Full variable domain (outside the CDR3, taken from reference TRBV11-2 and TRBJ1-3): EAGVAQSPRYKIIEKRQSVAFWCNPISGHATLYWYQQILGQGPKLLIQFQNNGVVDDSQLPKDRFSAERLKGVDSTLKIQPAKLEDSAVYLCASSSDRVPGNTIYFGEGSWLTVV.

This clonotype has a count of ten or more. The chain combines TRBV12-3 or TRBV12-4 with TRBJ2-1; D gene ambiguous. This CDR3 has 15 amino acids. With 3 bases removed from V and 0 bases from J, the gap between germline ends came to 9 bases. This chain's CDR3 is CASSFSSSSYNEQFF. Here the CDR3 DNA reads TGTGCCAGCAGTTTTTCCAGCAGCTCCTACAATGAGCAGTTCTTC.

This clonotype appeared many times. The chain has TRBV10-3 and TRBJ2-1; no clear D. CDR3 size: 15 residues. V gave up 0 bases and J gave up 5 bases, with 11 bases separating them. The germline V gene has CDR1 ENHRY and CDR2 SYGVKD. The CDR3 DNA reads TGTGCCATCAGTGAGTCGGGGATGGGGAACAATGAGCAGTTCTTC. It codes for CAISESGMGNNEQFF.

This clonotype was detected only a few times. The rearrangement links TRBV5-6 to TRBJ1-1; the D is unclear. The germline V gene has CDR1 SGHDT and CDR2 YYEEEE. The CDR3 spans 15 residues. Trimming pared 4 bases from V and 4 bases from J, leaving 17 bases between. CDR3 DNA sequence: TGTGCCAGCAGCCCGGACCCCAAGGTTGGCACTGAAGCTTTCTTT. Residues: CASSPDPKVGTEAFF.

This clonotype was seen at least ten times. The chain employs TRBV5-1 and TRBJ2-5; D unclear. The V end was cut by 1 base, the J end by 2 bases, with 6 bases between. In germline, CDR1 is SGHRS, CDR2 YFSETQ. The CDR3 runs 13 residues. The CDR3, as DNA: TGCGCCAGCAGCTTGAGCAGTCAAGAGACCCAGTACTTC. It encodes CASSLSSQETQYF.

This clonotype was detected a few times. Here the CDR3 reads CASSLVAGGGEQYV. CDR3 in DNA: TGTGCCAGCAGCTTAGTGGCGGGGGGGGGCGAGCAGTACGTC. This rearrangement joins TRBV7-2 to TRBJ2-7; 9 positions agree with TRBD2. The CDR3 loop spans 14 amino acids. The trim removed 1 base at V and 6 bases at J, leaving 4 bases unmatched. Germline V gives CDR1 SGHTA, CDR2 FQGNSA.

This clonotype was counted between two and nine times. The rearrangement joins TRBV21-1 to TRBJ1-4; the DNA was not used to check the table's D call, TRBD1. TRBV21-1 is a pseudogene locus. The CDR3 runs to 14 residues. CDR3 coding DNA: TGTGCCAGCAGGCCGGGACAACCTAATGAAAAACTGTTTTTT. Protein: CASRPGQPNEKLFF.

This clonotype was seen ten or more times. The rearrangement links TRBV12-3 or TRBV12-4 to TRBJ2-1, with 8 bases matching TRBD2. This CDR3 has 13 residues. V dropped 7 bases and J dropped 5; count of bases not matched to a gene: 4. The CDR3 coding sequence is TGTGCCAGCAAGGGTAGCGGGGACAATGAGCAGTTCTTC. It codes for CASKGSGDNEQFF.

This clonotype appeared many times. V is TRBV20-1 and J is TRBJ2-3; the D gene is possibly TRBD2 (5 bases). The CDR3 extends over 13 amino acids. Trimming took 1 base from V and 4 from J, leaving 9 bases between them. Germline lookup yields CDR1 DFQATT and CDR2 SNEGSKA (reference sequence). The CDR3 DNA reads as TGCAGTGCTAGAGGGCGGGTGGCAGATACGCAGTATTTT. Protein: CSARGRVADTQYF.

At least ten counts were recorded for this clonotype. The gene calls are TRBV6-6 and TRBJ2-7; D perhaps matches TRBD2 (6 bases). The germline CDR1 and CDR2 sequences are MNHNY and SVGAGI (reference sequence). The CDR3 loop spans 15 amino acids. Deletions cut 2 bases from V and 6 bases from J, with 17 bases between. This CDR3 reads CASSYRRGEGVEQYF. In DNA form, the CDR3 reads TGTGCCAGCAGTTACCGGAGGGGTGAAGGTGTCGAGCAGTACTTC.

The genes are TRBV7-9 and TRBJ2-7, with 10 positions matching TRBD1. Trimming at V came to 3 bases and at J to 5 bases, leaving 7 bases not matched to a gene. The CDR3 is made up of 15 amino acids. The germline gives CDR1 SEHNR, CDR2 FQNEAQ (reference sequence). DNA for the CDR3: TGTGCCAGCAGCTTGGGGGGACAGGGGAAAGACGAGCAGTACTTC. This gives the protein CASSLGGQGKDEQYF.

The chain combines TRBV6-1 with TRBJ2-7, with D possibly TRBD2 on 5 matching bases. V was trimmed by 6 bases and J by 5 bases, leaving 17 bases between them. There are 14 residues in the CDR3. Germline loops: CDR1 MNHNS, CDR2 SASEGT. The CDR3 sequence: CASSQMGRRHEQYV. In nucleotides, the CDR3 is TGTGCCAGCAGCCAGATGGGAAGGAGGCACGAGCAGTACGTC.

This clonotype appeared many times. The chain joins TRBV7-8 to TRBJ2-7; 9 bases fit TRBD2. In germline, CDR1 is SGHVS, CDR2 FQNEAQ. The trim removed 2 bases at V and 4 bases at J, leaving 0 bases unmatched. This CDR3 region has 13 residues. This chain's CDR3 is CASSLSGRYEQYF. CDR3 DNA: TGTGCCAGCAGCTTAAGCGGGAGGTACGAGCAGTACTTC.

CDR3 DNA: TGTGCCAGCTACCTGCGGGAGACCCAGACCCAGTACTTC. Translating gives CASYLRETQTQYF. V is TRBV2 and J is TRBJ2-5, with 7 bases identical to TRBD2. This CDR3 is 13 amino acids long. With V trimmed by 8 bases and J by 6 bases, 9 bases remained unmatched. Looked up from germline, CDR1 is SNHLY and CDR2 is FYNNEI.

In nucleotides, the CDR3 is TGTGCCAGCAGCGCGAAGGGGGCAAATGAGCAGTTCTTC. It specifies CASSAKGANEQFF. The rearrangement joins TRBV7-9 to TRBJ2-1; TRBD1 matches at 7 bases. The V and J ends lost 5 bases and 7 bases, in that order; junction bases with no gene match: 5. Germline CDR1 is SEHNR and CDR2 is FQNEAQ (reference sequence). The CDR3 contains 13 residues.

The CDR3 reads CASSFSSGRAGSHEQYF. The CDR3 bases are TGTGCCAGCAGTTTTTCCAGCGGGAGGGCCGGGTCCCACGAGCAGTACTTC. The chain joins TRBV28 to TRBJ2-7; 10 bases are a match to TRBD2. The V gene end was trimmed by 3 bases and the J gene end by 5 bases; junction bases not matched to a gene: 13. Germline loops: CDR1 MDHEN, CDR2 SYDVKM. The CDR3 covers 17 residues.

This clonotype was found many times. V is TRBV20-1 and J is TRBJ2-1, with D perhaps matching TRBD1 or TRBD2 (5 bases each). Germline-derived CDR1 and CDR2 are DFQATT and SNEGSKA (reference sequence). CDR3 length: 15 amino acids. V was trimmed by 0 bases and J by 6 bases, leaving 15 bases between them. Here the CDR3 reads CSARDRTRDGNEQFF. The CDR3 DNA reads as TGCAGTGCTAGAGATCGAACTAGGGACGGCAATGAGCAGTTCTTC.

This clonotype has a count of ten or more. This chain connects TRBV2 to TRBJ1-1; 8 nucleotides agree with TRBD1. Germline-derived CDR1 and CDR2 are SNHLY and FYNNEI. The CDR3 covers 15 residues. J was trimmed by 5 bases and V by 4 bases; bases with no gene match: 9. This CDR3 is CASSVRTGIRTEAFF. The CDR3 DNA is TGTGCCAGCAGTGTAAGGACAGGGATAAGAACTGAAGCTTTCTTT.

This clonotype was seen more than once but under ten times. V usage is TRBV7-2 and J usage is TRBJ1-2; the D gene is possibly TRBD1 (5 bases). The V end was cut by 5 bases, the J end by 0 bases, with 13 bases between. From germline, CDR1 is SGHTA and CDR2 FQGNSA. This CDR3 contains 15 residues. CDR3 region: CASSMAGGANYGYTF. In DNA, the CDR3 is TGTGCCAGCAGCATGGCTGGGGGAGCTAACTATGGCTACACCTTC.

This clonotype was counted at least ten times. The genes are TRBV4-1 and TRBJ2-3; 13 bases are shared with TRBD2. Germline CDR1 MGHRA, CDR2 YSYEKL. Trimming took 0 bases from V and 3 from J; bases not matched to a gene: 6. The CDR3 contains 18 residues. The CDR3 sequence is CASSQEPTTSGRTDTQYF. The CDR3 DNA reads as TGCGCCAGCAGCCAAGAACCCACGACTAGCGGGAGGACAGATACGCAGTATTTT.

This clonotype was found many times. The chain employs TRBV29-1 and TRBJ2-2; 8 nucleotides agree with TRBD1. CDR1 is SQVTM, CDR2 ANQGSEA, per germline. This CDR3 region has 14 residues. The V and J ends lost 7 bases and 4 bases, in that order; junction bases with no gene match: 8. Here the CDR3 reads CSARTGSGTGELFF. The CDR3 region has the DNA TGCAGCGCCAGGACAGGGTCTGGCACCGGGGAGCTGTTTTTT.

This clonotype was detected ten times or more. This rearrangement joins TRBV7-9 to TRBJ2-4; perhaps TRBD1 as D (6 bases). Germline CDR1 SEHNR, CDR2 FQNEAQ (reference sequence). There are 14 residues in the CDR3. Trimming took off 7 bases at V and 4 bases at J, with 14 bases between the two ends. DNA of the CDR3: TGTGCCAGCACCGAGGGGGACGTTAAAAACATTCAGTACTTC. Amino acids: CASTEGDVKNIQYF.

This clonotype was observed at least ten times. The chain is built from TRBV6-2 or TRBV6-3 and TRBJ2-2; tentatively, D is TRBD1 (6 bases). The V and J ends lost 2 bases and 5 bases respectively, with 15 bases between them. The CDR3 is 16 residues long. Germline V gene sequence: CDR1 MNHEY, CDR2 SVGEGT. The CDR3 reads CASSYKEQGLTGELFF. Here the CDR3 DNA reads TGTGCCAGCAGTTACAAGGAACAGGGTCTAACCGGGGAGCTGTTTTTT.

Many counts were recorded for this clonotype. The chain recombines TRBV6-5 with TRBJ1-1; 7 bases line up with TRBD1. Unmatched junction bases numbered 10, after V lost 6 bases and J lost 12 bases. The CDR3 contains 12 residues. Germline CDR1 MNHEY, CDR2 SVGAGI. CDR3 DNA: TGTGCCAGCAGACCCCAGACAGGGAGTTCTTTCTTT. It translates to CASRPQTGSSFF.

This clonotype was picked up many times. The CDR3, as DNA: TGTGCCAGCAGTGTGACAGGAGTGAACACTGAAGCTTTCTTT. This encodes CASSVTGVNTEAFF. This chain uses TRBV12-3 or TRBV12-4 with TRBJ1-1, with a tentative D call TRBD1 (6 bases). V was pared by 5 bases and J by 0 bases, with 10 bases between. This CDR3 comprises 14 residues.

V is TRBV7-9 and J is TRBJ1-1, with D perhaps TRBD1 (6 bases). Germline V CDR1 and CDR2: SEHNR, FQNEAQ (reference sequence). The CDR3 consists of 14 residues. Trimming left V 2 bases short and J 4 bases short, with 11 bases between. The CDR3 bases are TGTGCCAGCAGCTTAATTGGGGGCGCCACTGAAGCTTTCTTT. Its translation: CASSLIGGATEAFF.

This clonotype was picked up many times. CDR3 sequence reads: CASSLGTGGQPQHF. The CDR3 nucleotides are TGTGCCAGCAGTTTGGGGACAGGGGGTCAGCCCCAGCATTTT. The chain recombines TRBV12-3 or TRBV12-4 with TRBJ1-5; TRBD1 matches at 11 bases. V shed 3 bases, J shed 6 bases, and the junction held 1 base outside the gene matches. The CDR3 runs 14 residues.